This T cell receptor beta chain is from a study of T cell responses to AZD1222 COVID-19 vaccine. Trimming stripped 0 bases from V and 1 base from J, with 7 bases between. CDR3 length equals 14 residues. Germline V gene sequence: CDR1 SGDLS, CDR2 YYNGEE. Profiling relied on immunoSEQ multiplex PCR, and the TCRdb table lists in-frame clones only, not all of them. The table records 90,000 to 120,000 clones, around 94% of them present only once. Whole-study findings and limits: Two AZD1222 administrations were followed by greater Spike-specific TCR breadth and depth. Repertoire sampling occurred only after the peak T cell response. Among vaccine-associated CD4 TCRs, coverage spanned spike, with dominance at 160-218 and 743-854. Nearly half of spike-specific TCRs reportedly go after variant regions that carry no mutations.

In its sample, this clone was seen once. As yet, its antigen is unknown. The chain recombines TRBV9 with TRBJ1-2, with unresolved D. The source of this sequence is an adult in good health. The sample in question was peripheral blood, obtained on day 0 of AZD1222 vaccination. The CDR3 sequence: CASSVATHNYGYTF. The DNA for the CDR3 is TGTGCCAGCAGCGTAGCTACTCATAACTATGGCTACACCTTC.